Listed here is a single T cell receptor (beta chain). This record belongs to a study of graft-versus-host responses after intestinal transplantation. CDR1 and CDR2 (germline): SGHAT, FQNNGV. The CDR3 covers 18 residues. Trimming cost V 1 base and J 0 bases, with 19 bases left between them. Profiled with immunoSEQ multiplex PCR; TCRdb holds only in-frame clones, not every one. The table lists almost 70,000 clones, 80% to 95% of them singletons. Sequencing was performed on bone marrow, taken approximately 740 days after intestinal transplantation. This TCR was recovered from a human patient who received an intestinal transplant, so some T cells may come from the graft donor. The V gene is TRBV11-2, the J gene TRBJ2-7; no clear D gene. The CDR3 DNA follows: TGTGCCAGCAGCTTAGGGACCGAGTTTCGGTGGATCTCCTACGAGCAGTACTTC. Its translation: CASSLGTEFRWISYEQYF.